This TCR beta chain was sequenced during a study of Ad26.COV2.S vaccination and SARS-CoV-2 variants. Overall study: This donor came from the COV1001 trial of Ad26.COV2.S.

Method: immunoSEQ multiplex PCR; TCRdb's copy keeps in-frame clones and lacks some. The top ten clones hold roughly 6% of a sample with around 340,000 clones, roughly nine tenths of them seen once. Treatment here: some 20 received Ad26.COV2.S at low or high dose, single or two shots; several received placebo; per-sample allocation not given. Day 63 following the first vaccine or placebo injection was when the samples were taken. An Ad26 vector expressing Wuhan-strain SARS-CoV-2 spike constituted the vaccine. Findings and limits, study-wide: After vaccination, substantial breadth of spike-specific CD8+ and CD4+ responses was reported.

The V end lost 6 bases, the J end lost 5 bases, and 8 bases lay between the germline ends. Germline CDR1 is LNHDA and CDR2 is SQIVND (reference sequence). The length of the CDR3 is 13 residues. With respect to this clone: The antigen is unknown.

The sequence was obtained from a person between 18 and 60 years old who received the Ad26.COV2.S COVID-19 vaccine or a placebo. The chain links TRBV19 to TRBJ1-6, with a possible D match to TRBD1 (5 bases). Here the sequenced sample was peripheral blood, taken in a trial of Ad26.COV2.S vaccine versus placebo. The CDR3 nucleotides are TGTGCCAGTAGCGACAGCAATAATTCACCCCTCCACTTT. Its protein is CASSDSNNSPLHF.